The sample holds a few counts of the clone carrying this T cell receptor (beta chain). The sample is drawn from a study of human T cells and chemical hapten exposure. Time point noted: pre-sensitization, week 0. Treatment described: therapeutic diphenylcyclopropenone sensitization with weekly scalp DPC. CDR1 is SGHTA and CDR2 is FQGNSA in the germline V gene. This CDR3 is 16 amino acids long. The trim removed 3 bases at V and 0 bases at J, leaving 5 bases unmatched. In TCRdb, the RACE reads were re-called with MiXCR into one record per CDR3 protein. The sample gives about 110,000 distinct CDR3 sequences, 12% of which show up once; about 1.6% is in the top ten.

This receptor was obtained from a woman aged 45-65 years with alopecia areata. Some clones in this sample may be carry-over from other donors' samples. V usage is TRBV7-2 and J usage is TRBJ2-1; 7 bases match TRBD2. The sample here was whole blood, taken in connection with sensitization to the hapten diphenylcyclopropenone (DPC). The CDR3 here is CASSFPSGRSYNEQFF. CDR3 nucleotide sequence: TGTGCCAGCAGCTTCCCTAGCGGCCGCTCCTACAATGAGCAGTTCTTC.